The 25 T cell receptor beta chains reported below all come from one sample, sequenced in a study of CD8 T cells in ankylosing spondylitis. These receptors' targets are unknown. MiXCR, run by TCRdb on the 5' RACE reads, gives a single entry per CDR3 protein. The table includes fewer than 750,000 distinct CDR3 sequences, 15% to 20% detected once. General study results and limits: There was a TCR beta motif, made of fewer than 10 highly homologous variants, that appeared characteristic of ankylosing spondylitis blood.

The source material was blood, either unsorted or a sorted T cell fraction (not recorded which). These receptors were taken from a male donor with ankylosing spondylitis.

CDR3 bases: TGCGCCAGCAGACGGGGGGGGTTGGACCAAGGCTACACCTTC. As protein: CASRRGGLDQGYTF. The genes are TRBV5-1 and TRBJ1-2; TRBD1 is a possible D gene (5 bases). Trimming shortened V by 5 bases and J by 8 bases, and 19 bases separated the two germline ends. The CDR3 has 14 amino acids. CDR1 is SGHRS, CDR2 YFSETQ, per germline.

This clonotype was seen just once. The V and J genes are TRBV4-1 and TRBJ1-1; 8 nucleotides match TRBD1. CDR1 is MGHRA, CDR2 YSYEKL, per germline. This CDR3 is 15 amino acids long. V was pared by 3 bases and J by 1 base, with 4 bases of the junction left unmatched. The CDR3 is CASSHTRGPNTEAFF. CDR3 coding DNA: TGCGCCAGCAGCCATACCAGGGGGCCGAACACTGAAGCTTTCTTT.

This sequence joins TRBV7-8 and TRBJ2-2; 7 bases align to TRBD2. This CDR3 comprises 16 residues. From germline, CDR1 is SGHVS and CDR2 FQNEAQ. Trimming took 5 bases from V and 0 from J; bases not matched to a gene: 6. CDR3 sequence reads: CASSPEGTTNTGELFF. In nucleotides, the CDR3 is TGTGCCAGCAGCCCAGAAGGGACTACGAACACCGGGGAGCTGTTTTTT.

This clonotype has more than one count but fewer than ten. This chain uses TRBV20-1 with TRBJ2-7, with TRBD2 identical over 13 bases. There are 13 residues in the CDR3. Germline assignment: CDR1 DFQATT and CDR2 SNEGSKA (reference sequence). V gave up 6 bases and J gave up 8 bases; unmatched junction bases: 7. The CDR3 here is CSAPGLAGFQQYF. In DNA form, the CDR3 reads TGCAGTGCCCCGGGACTAGCGGGATTCCAGCAGTACTTC.

This clonotype was counted a few times. V and J are TRBV5-8 and TRBJ2-7; tentatively, D is TRBD1 (6 bases). The CDR3 totals 13 residues. V gave up 5 bases and J gave up 1 base, with 10 bases separating them. The germline gives CDR1 SGHTS, CDR2 YDEGEE. CDR3 nucleotide sequence: TGTGCCAGCAGGGAACAGGGATCCTACGAGCAGTACTTC. It codes for CASREQGSYEQYF.

This clonotype was seen at least ten times. The chain combines TRBV6-5 with TRBJ2-1; TRBD2 agrees at 8 bases. The V segment lost 0 bases and the J segment 5 bases; nucleotides outside the gene matches: 3. Germline loops: CDR1 MNHEY, CDR2 SVGAGI. The CDR3 is made up of 15 amino acids. DNA for the CDR3: TGTGCCAGCAGTTACTCATTAGCGGGAAACAATGAGCAGTTCTTC. This translates into CASSYSLAGNNEQFF.

The chain has TRBV10-3 and TRBJ2-3; D tentatively fits TRBD1 or TRBD2 (6 bases each). Germline V CDR1 and CDR2: ENHRY, SYGVKD. V was pared by 11 bases and J by 2 bases, with 11 bases between. CDR3 length: 12 residues. In DNA, the CDR3 is TGTGCCTCGGGGGCCTACACAGATACGCAGTATTTT. Translation gives CASGAYTDTQYF.

V gene TRBV5-1 combines with J gene TRBJ1-2; D remains ambiguous. CDR3 size: 15 residues. CDR1 is SGHRS, CDR2 YFSETQ, per germline. V was cut by 4 bases and J by 4 bases, with 17 bases left in between. CDR3 loop: CASSRGLDTIYGYTF. The CDR3 DNA follows: TGCGCCAGCAGCCGCGGGCTGGATACCATCTATGGCTACACCTTC. Full variable domain (missing parts from reference TRBV5-1 and TRBJ1-2): KAGVTQTPRYLIKTRGQQVTLSCSPISGHRSVSWYQQTPGQGLQFLFEYFSETQRNKGNFPGRFSGRQFSNSRSEMNVSTLELGDSALYLCASSRGLDTIYGYTFGSGTRLTVV.

In its sample, this clonotype was seen a few times. The chain employs TRBV15 and TRBJ2-3; no definite D call. The CDR3 runs to 16 residues. The germline V gene has CDR1 LNHNV and CDR2 YYDKDF (reference sequence). The germline V and J ends were trimmed by 0 bases and 3 bases, with 13 bases remaining between them. CDR3 amino acids: CATSRENGDLTDTQYF. The CDR3 DNA is TGTGCCACCAGCAGAGAGAATGGTGACCTAACAGATACGCAGTATTTT.

This clonotype was seen only a few times. The CDR3 here is CASSQDWRPYEQYF. DNA for the CDR3: TGTGCCAGCAGCCAAGACTGGCGGCCCTACGAGCAGTACTTC. The V gene is TRBV3-1, the J gene TRBJ2-7; unclear D gene. Between the trimmed V and J ends, which lost 0 bases and 2 bases, there was a span of 8 bases. The germline V gene encodes CDR1 LGHDT and CDR2 YNNKEL (reference sequence). The CDR3 runs 14 residues.

This chain connects TRBV28 to TRBJ1-3; no reliable D call. Germline lookup yields CDR1 MDHEN and CDR2 SYDVKM. The V and J ends lost 5 bases and 0 bases respectively, with 14 bases between them. This CDR3 is 16 amino acids long. CDR3 in DNA: TGTGCCAGCAGTACATCGGCGCCTAGCTCTGGAAACACCATATATTTT. Amino acid sequence: CASSTSAPSSGNTIYF.

This clonotype turned up a few times. The chain uses TRBV12-3 or TRBV12-4 and TRBJ1-5, with 8 bases matching TRBD1. This CDR3 comprises 12 residues. J gave up 11 bases and V 5 bases, and 5 bases lay outside the gene matches. The CDR3 nucleotides are TGTGCCAGCAGTGGACAGGGTAGGGCCCAGCATTTT. It specifies CASSGQGRAQHF.

V gene TRBV11-2 combines with J gene TRBJ1-2; 7 nucleotides agree with TRBD1. This CDR3 has 14 amino acids. Germline CDR1 is SGHAT and CDR2 is FQNNGV. V was clipped by 1 base and J by 3 bases; unmatched bases: 2. This chain's CDR3 is CASSLVGTDYGYTF. For the CDR3, the DNA is TGTGCCAGCAGCTTAGTAGGGACAGACTATGGCTACACCTTC.

This clonotype showed up many times. The chain links TRBV27 to TRBJ2-7, with 8 positions matching TRBD1. J lost 0 bases, V lost 6 bases, and 1 base had no gene match. CDR1 and CDR2 from the germline V gene are MNHEY and SMNVEV (reference sequence). The CDR3 sequence is 13 residues long. The CDR3 bases are TGTGCCAGCAGACAGGGGGGCTCCTACGAGCAGTACTTC. This gives the protein CASRQGGSYEQYF.

This chain connects TRBV6-1 to TRBJ2-6; D is ambiguous. V was cut by 2 bases and J by 2 bases, with 7 bases left in between. CDR1 and CDR2 from the germline V gene are MNHNS and SASEGT. This CDR3 has 15 residues. In DNA form, the CDR3 reads TGTGCCAGCAGTGAACGGATGGCTGGGGCCAACGTCCTGACTTTC. Its translation: CASSERMAGANVLTF.

CDR3 in amino acids: CASSQRQALEVAEAFF. CDR3 in DNA: TGCGCCAGCAGCCAAAGGCAGGCGCTGGAGGTGGCTGAAGCTTTCTTT. The chain carries TRBV4-1 and TRBJ1-1; D is unclear. This CDR3 is 16 amino acids long. The germline V gene encodes CDR1 MGHRA and CDR2 YSYEKL. Deletions cut 2 bases from V and 6 bases from J, with 19 bases between.

The CDR3 DNA sequence: TGTGCCACCAGCACTCTCACCGGGGAGCTGTTTTTT. As protein: CATSTLTGELFF. The chain uses TRBV15 and TRBJ2-2; D is unclear. Germline V lookup: CDR1 LNHNV, CDR2 YYDKDF (reference sequence). The CDR3 loop spans 12 amino acids. Deletions cut 4 bases from V and 4 bases from J, with 4 bases between. The full variable domain, its missing parts supplied by reference TRBV15 and TRBJ2-2, is DAMVIQNPRYQVTQFGKPVTLSCSQTLNHNVMYWYQQKSSQAPKLLFHYYDKDFNNEADTPDNFQSRRPNTSFCFLDIRSPGLGDTAMYLCATSTLTGELFFGEGSRLTVL.

V gene TRBV5-1 combines with J gene TRBJ1-4; tentative D call: TRBD1 (6 bases). The germline gives CDR1 SGHRS, CDR2 YFSETQ. V lost 4 bases and J 0 bases, leaving 10 bases between the germline ends. This CDR3 region has 15 residues. CDR3: CASSGWTATNEKLFF. The DNA for the CDR3 is TGCGCCAGCAGCGGGTGGACAGCAACTAATGAAAAACTGTTTTTT.

This clonotype has a handful of counts. The chain joins TRBV9 to TRBJ2-7; 8 nucleotides match TRBD2. This CDR3 has 15 amino acids. J lost 0 bases, V lost 4 bases, and 6 bases had no gene match. The germline CDR1 and CDR2 sequences are SGDLS and YYNGEE. In DNA form, the CDR3 reads TGTGCCAGCAGCCGGGAGGGAGCGAACTCCTACGAGCAGTACTTC. Protein sequence: CASSREGANSYEQYF.

The chain couples TRBV20-1 to TRBJ2-1; 7 bases map to TRBD2. Germline V gene lookup returns CDR1 DFQATT and CDR2 SNEGSKA (reference sequence). CDR3 length equals 14 residues. V shed 4 bases and J 4 bases; nucleotides not matched to a gene: 7. In DNA form, the CDR3 reads TGCAGTGCTACGCCGGGACTATATTACAATGAGCAGTTCTTC. Translated: CSATPGLYYNEQFF.

The rearrangement links TRBV6-5 to TRBJ2-2; D remains ambiguous. Germline V gene lookup returns CDR1 MNHEY and CDR2 SVGAGI. Trimming took off 3 bases at V and 5 bases at J, with 7 bases between the two ends. There are 13 residues in the CDR3. The CDR3 loop is CASSYRTTGELFF. The DNA of the CDR3 is TGTGCCAGCAGTTATAGGACGACCGGGGAGCTGTTTTTT.

A word on this clonotype: The junction shows a germline mismatch at one end, possibly a read error. The chain carries TRBV20-1 and TRBJ2-5, with TRBD2 identical over 10 bases. The germline V gene has CDR1 DFQATT and CDR2 SNEGSKA (reference sequence). CDR3 length: 16 residues. This chain's CDR3 is CRARDDRLAGVETQYF. CDR3 DNA: TGCAGAGCTAGAGATGATCGACTAGCGGGCGTGGAGACCCAGTACTTC.

The V and J genes are TRBV5-5 and TRBJ2-5; a weak D match, TRBD1 (5 bases). The V gene lost 1 base and the J gene lost 4 bases, with 11 bases spanning the gap. The CDR3 is 14 residues long. The V gene's germline CDR1 is SGHKS and CDR2 YYEKEE (reference sequence). In nucleotides, the CDR3 is TGTGCCAGCAGCTTGTTAGGCAGGGCAGAGACCCAGTACTTC. It translates to CASSLLGRAETQYF.

This clonotype has more than one count but fewer than ten. The gene calls are TRBV4-1 and TRBJ2-1; the match to TRBD1 covers 8 bases. Germline lookup yields CDR1 MGHRA and CDR2 YSYEKL. This CDR3 region has 16 residues. The trim removed 1 base at V and 8 bases at J, leaving 10 bases unmatched. The CDR3 protein is CASSQVRPQGADEQFF. The CDR3 region has the DNA TGCGCCAGCAGCCAAGTTCGCCCCCAGGGGGCGGATGAGCAGTTCTTC.

V gene TRBV6-1 combines with J gene TRBJ1-4, with 10 positions matching TRBD1. J was trimmed by 2 bases and V by 6 bases; bases with no gene match: 3. The CDR3 runs 15 residues. Germline V gene data show CDR1 as MNHNS and CDR2 as SASEGT. DNA of the CDR3: TGTGCCAGCAGGGGACAGGGGAGCACTAATGAAAAACTGTTTTTT. As protein: CASRGQGSTNEKLFF.